This entry lists 28 T cell receptor beta chains sequenced from one sample in a study of blood T cell repertoires in COVID-19. This table comes from immunoSEQ multiplex PCR, and its TCRdb copy is limited to in-frame clones, with some not included. The sample includes fewer than 350,000 clones, approximately 90% seen only once; the top ten take roughly a tenth. The material sequenced was peripheral blood. The receptors come from a young man with COVID-19, enrolled during active disease.

V usage is TRBV2 and J usage is TRBJ2-7; TRBD1 is a possible D gene (6 bases). Germline V CDR1 and CDR2: SNHLY, FYNNEI. The CDR3 spans 12 residues. Trimming removed 7 bases at V and 2 bases at J, with 9 bases between. The CDR3 DNA reads TGTGCCAGCAAAAGACAGGCCTACGAGCAGTACTTC. Its translation: CASKRQAYEQYF.

The V and J genes are TRBV3-1 (or the pseudogene TRBV3-2) and TRBJ1-1, with D tentatively TRBD1 (5 bases). The CDR3 runs 18 residues. Germline V gene data show CDR1 as LGHDT and CDR2 as YNNKEL (reference sequence). V was trimmed by 0 bases and J by 2 bases, leaving 19 bases between them. This chain's CDR3 is CASSQDRTLGPDNTEAFF. Here the CDR3 DNA reads TGTGCCAGCAGCCAAGATCGAACTTTGGGGCCCGATAACACTGAAGCTTTCTTT.

The chain combines TRBV5-1 with TRBJ2-5; unclear D gene. V lost 0 bases, J lost 5 bases, and 8 bases lay in between. Germline CDR1 and CDR2: SGHRS and YFSETQ. The CDR3 spans 13 residues. The CDR3 here is CASSLGQMETQYF. As DNA, the CDR3 is TGCGCCAGCAGCTTGGGCCAGATGGAGACCCAGTACTTC.

The chain uses TRBV11-2 and TRBJ1-4; the D gene is possibly TRBD1 (5 bases). Between the trimmed V and J ends, which lost 3 bases and 7 bases, there was a span of 18 bases. The V gene's germline CDR1 is SGHAT and CDR2 FQNNGV. This CDR3 region has 16 residues. The CDR3 is CASSLMARGTPEKLFF. The CDR3 region has the DNA TGTGCCAGCAGCTTGATGGCCCGGGGGACCCCTGAAAAACTGTTTTTT.

The V call is TRBV30, the J call TRBJ2-1; 8 bases agree with TRBD2. This CDR3 is 16 amino acids long. The junction had 16 bases not matched to a gene; V was cut back by 4 bases and J by 8 bases. Per germline, CDR1 GTSNPN and CDR2 SVGIG (reference sequence). The CDR3 loop is CAWTSGWEGSVYEQFF. The CDR3 coding sequence is TGTGCCTGGACTAGCGGGTGGGAGGGCTCCGTGTATGAGCAGTTCTTC.

The gene calls are TRBV6-4 and TRBJ2-1; TRBD2 agrees at 13 bases. Trimming at V came to 3 bases and at J to 9 bases, leaving 5 bases not matched to a gene. Germline V gives CDR1 MRHNA, CDR2 SNTAGT. The CDR3 sequence is 15 residues long. The CDR3 is CASSDWTSGRGEQFF. The CDR3 DNA sequence: TGTGCCAGCAGTGATTGGACTAGCGGGAGAGGTGAGCAGTTCTTC.

The table lists this clone with a few counts. This chain connects TRBV23-1 to TRBJ1-5; possible D gene TRBD1, 5 bases. TRBV23-1 is an open reading frame whose function is uncertain. Between the trimmed V and J ends, which lost 1 base and 0 bases, there was a span of 25 bases. The CDR3 is 21 residues long. CDR3 protein: CASSQFTGQGPPCYSNQPQHF. The CDR3 DNA sequence: TGCGCCAGCAGTCAATTTACGGGTCAGGGCCCCCCGTGCTATAGCAATCAGCCCCAGCATTTT.

This clone was observed a handful of times. V and J are TRBV4-1 and TRBJ1-5; 8 bases are a match to TRBD1. Trimming took 0 bases from V and 5 from J; bases not matched to a gene: 6. The CDR3 is made up of 16 amino acids. CDR1 is MGHRA, CDR2 YSYEKL, per germline. CDR3 amino acids: CASSQEYRQGYQPQHF. The CDR3 DNA reads as TGCGCCAGCAGCCAAGAGTACAGACAGGGGTATCAGCCCCAGCATTTT.

CDR3 amino acids: CASSQTTGSNEQFF. The CDR3 nucleotides read TGTGCCAGCAGCCAAACGACAGGGAGCAATGAGCAGTTCTTC. The rearrangement links TRBV14 to TRBJ2-1; TRBD1 matches 7 bases. The junction had 4 bases not matched to a gene; V was cut back by 2 bases and J by 6 bases. This CDR3 spans 14 amino acids. Germline assignment: CDR1 SGHDN and CDR2 FVKESK.

This chain uses TRBV7-8 with TRBJ2-1, with 9 nucleotides matching TRBD1. CDR1 SGHVS and CDR2 FQNEAQ come from the germline V gene. The CDR3 has 14 amino acids. V trimming: 2 bases; J trimming: 15 bases; junction bases outside the gene matches: 11. The CDR3 nucleotides are TGTGCCAGCAGCTTAAGAGGATTGGGGACAGGGTTGTTCTTC. It codes for CASSLRGLGTGLFF.

V usage is TRBV20-1 and J usage is TRBJ2-6; the match to TRBD1 covers 7 bases. The CDR3 is 18 amino acids. J was trimmed by 2 bases and V by 3 bases; bases with no gene match: 13. The germline gives CDR1 DFQATT, CDR2 SNEGSKA (reference sequence). This CDR3 is CSASIQGGLGAGANVLTF. CDR3 bases: TGCAGTGCTAGTATCCAAGGGGGCCTGGGAGCTGGGGCCAACGTCCTGACTTTC.

A few counts support this clone. The J gene is TRBJ1-1, the V gene TRBV27, with 7 bases that match TRBD1. The germline V gene has CDR1 MNHEY and CDR2 SMNVEV (reference sequence). With 3 bases clipped from V and 1 base from J, the junction kept 2 bases outside the gene matches. There are 14 residues in the CDR3. CDR3 bases: TGTGCCAGCAGTTTCGACAGGGCGAACACTGAAGCTTTCTTT. It translates to CASSFDRANTEAFF.

The chain joins TRBV6-1 to TRBJ1-2, with TRBD1 identical over 8 bases. V lost 1 base and J lost 6; bases outside the gene matches: 4. The CDR3 runs to 14 residues. CDR1 and CDR2 (germline): MNHNS, SASEGT. In DNA form, the CDR3 reads TGTGCCAGCAGTGAAGGGACAGGGAACGATGGCTACACCTTC. It encodes CASSEGTGNDGYTF.

The rearrangement links TRBV19 to TRBJ2-2, with 7 bases aligning to TRBD2. The trim removed 7 bases at V and 4 bases at J, leaving 9 bases unmatched. The CDR3 is made up of 15 amino acids. Germline assignment: CDR1 LNHDA and CDR2 SQIVND (reference sequence). The chain's CDR3 is CASTIPGLPTGELFF. CDR3 sequence (DNA): TGTGCCAGTACCATACCGGGACTACCCACCGGGGAGCTGTTTTTT.

The chain combines TRBV9 with TRBJ2-5, with TRBD2 matching 13 bases. The CDR3 length is 17 residues. Per the germline V gene, CDR1 is SGDLS and CDR2 is YYNGEE. The V gene end was trimmed by 2 bases and the J gene end by 5 bases; junction bases not matched to a gene: 9. The CDR3 sequence is CASSVPTSGGAYETQYF. CDR3 DNA: TGTGCCAGCAGCGTCCCTACTAGCGGGGGGGCTTATGAGACCCAGTACTTC.

In regard to this clone: Given the absence of the conserved phenylalanine or tryptophan at the CDR3 end, a read error is likely. The limits of the CDR3 on the DNA are not certain, so only TCRdb's listed CDR3 is given. V is TRBV29-1 and J is TRBJ1-2. Ends included, the CDR3 has 9 residues. Germline assignment: CDR1 SQVTM and CDR2 ANQGSEA. The CDR3 region is CSVGGPPVL.

This chain uses TRBV7-8 with TRBJ2-7; 11 bases are shared with TRBD1. V was pared by 4 bases and J by 6 bases, with 8 bases of the junction left unmatched. This CDR3 comprises 15 residues. Germline CDR1 is SGHVS and CDR2 is FQNEAQ. CDR3 amino acids: CASSSPGQGVREQYF. The CDR3 nucleotides read TGTGCCAGCAGCTCGCCGGGACAGGGGGTACGCGAGCAGTACTTC.

The J gene is TRBJ2-4, the V gene TRBV5-4; perhaps TRBD2 as D (6 bases). The CDR3 consists of 15 residues. CDR1 and CDR2 (germline): SGHNT, YYREEE (reference sequence). Trimming took off 4 bases at V and 1 base at J, with 12 bases between the two ends. The CDR3 reads CASSPDGGAKNIQYF. As DNA, the CDR3 is TGTGCCAGCAGCCCCGATGGGGGGGCCAAAAACATTCAGTACTTC.

This clone was seen just once. The rearrangement joins TRBV5-4 to TRBJ1-1; D is ambiguous. CDR1 is SGHNT, CDR2 YYREEE, per germline (reference sequence). The CDR3 runs to 13 residues. V was clipped by 4 bases and J by 6 bases, with 13 bases between them. CDR3 protein: CASSPEFGAEAFF. The CDR3 DNA follows: TGTGCCAGCAGCCCGGAGTTTGGTGCTGAAGCTTTCTTT.

A word on this clone: Mismatch with germline at one junction end may stem from a read error. This sequence joins TRBV7-2 and TRBJ2-1; D is ambiguous. CDR1 and CDR2 from the germline V gene are SGHTA and FQGNSA. CDR3 length: 9 residues. Here the CDR3 reads CASSLDGLF. The CDR3 nucleotides are TGTGCCAGCAGCTTAGATGGGCTCTTC.

This chain connects TRBV5-1 to TRBJ2-1, with 9 bases that match TRBD2. This CDR3 is 16 amino acids long. Losses at the gene ends were 7 bases for V and 1 base for J; bases not matched to a gene: 9. CDR1 SGHRS and CDR2 YFSETQ come from the germline V gene. This CDR3 is CASSQISGGSYNEQFF. The CDR3 DNA reads TGCGCCAGCTCCCAGATTAGCGGGGGTTCCTACAATGAGCAGTTCTTC.

CDR3 region: CASSRASSGGYNEQFF. DNA of the CDR3: TGTGCCAGTAGTCGGGCATCTAGCGGCGGCTACAATGAGCAGTTCTTC. J is TRBJ2-1 and V is TRBV19; 7 bases map to TRBD2. Germline V gene sequence: CDR1 LNHDA, CDR2 SQIVND (reference sequence). V shed 5 bases and J 3 bases; nucleotides not matched to a gene: 10. The CDR3 contains 16 residues.

This clone was recorded a few times. In DNA form, the CDR3 reads TGCGCCAGCAGCCCGACAGGGGCCTACGAGCAGTACTTC. Translation: CASSPTGAYEQYF. The rearrangement uses TRBV5-1 and TRBJ2-7; 8 bases agree with TRBD1. CDR1 SGHRS and CDR2 YFSETQ come from the germline V gene. CDR3 size: 13 residues. V lost 4 bases, J lost 2 bases, and 2 bases stayed unmatched.

CDR3 amino acids: CASSYAGAVQETQYF. CDR3 coding DNA: TGTGCCAGCAGTTACGCGGGGGCAGTCCAAGAGACCCAGTACTTC. The chain recombines TRBV6-6 with TRBJ2-5; the D gene is possibly TRBD2 (7 bases). This CDR3 contains 15 residues. V was pared by 2 bases and J by 1 base, with 11 bases between. The germline CDR1 and CDR2 sequences are MNHNY and SVGAGI (reference sequence).

The chain carries TRBV20-1 and TRBJ1-5; tentative D call: TRBD1 (6 bases). V was trimmed by 3 bases and J by 4 bases, leaving 16 bases between them. The germline V gene encodes CDR1 DFQATT and CDR2 SNEGSKA (reference sequence). The CDR3 is 15 amino acids. CDR3 coding DNA: TGCAGTGCTAGTGAGCCAGGGGAGGGTAATCAGCCCCAGCATTTT. This gives the protein CSASEPGEGNQPQHF.

The rearrangement links TRBV6-2 or TRBV6-3 to TRBJ2-5; D unclear. The CDR3 runs to 14 residues. Per germline, CDR1 MNHEY and CDR2 SVGEGT. V lost 0 bases and J lost 3, with 8 bases in between. In nucleotides, the CDR3 is TGTGCCAGCAGTTACTCGAGCCGGGAAGAGACCCAGTACTTC. It is translated as CASSYSSREETQYF.

Regarding this clone: Other DNA variants within this sample encode the same CDR3. The rearrangement links TRBV18 to TRBJ2-7, with TRBD1 identical over 9 bases. The V and J ends lost 0 bases and 2 bases, in that order; junction bases with no gene match: 2. CDR3 size: 15 residues. Per germline, CDR1 KGHSH and CDR2 LQKENI. This chain's CDR3 is CASSPPGQGTYEQYF. The CDR3 DNA reads TGTGCCAGCTCACCACCGGGACAGGGTACCTACGAGCAGTACTTC.

The V gene is TRBV5-1, the J gene TRBJ1-1; 9 bases are shared with TRBD1. The V gene end was trimmed by 4 bases and the J gene end by 7 bases; junction bases not matched to a gene: 11. Germline V gives CDR1 SGHRS, CDR2 YFSETQ. CDR3 length: 15 amino acids. This CDR3 reads CASSPTGQGWGEAFF. CDR3 DNA: TGCGCCAGCAGCCCTACGGGACAGGGTTGGGGTGAAGCTTTCTTT.